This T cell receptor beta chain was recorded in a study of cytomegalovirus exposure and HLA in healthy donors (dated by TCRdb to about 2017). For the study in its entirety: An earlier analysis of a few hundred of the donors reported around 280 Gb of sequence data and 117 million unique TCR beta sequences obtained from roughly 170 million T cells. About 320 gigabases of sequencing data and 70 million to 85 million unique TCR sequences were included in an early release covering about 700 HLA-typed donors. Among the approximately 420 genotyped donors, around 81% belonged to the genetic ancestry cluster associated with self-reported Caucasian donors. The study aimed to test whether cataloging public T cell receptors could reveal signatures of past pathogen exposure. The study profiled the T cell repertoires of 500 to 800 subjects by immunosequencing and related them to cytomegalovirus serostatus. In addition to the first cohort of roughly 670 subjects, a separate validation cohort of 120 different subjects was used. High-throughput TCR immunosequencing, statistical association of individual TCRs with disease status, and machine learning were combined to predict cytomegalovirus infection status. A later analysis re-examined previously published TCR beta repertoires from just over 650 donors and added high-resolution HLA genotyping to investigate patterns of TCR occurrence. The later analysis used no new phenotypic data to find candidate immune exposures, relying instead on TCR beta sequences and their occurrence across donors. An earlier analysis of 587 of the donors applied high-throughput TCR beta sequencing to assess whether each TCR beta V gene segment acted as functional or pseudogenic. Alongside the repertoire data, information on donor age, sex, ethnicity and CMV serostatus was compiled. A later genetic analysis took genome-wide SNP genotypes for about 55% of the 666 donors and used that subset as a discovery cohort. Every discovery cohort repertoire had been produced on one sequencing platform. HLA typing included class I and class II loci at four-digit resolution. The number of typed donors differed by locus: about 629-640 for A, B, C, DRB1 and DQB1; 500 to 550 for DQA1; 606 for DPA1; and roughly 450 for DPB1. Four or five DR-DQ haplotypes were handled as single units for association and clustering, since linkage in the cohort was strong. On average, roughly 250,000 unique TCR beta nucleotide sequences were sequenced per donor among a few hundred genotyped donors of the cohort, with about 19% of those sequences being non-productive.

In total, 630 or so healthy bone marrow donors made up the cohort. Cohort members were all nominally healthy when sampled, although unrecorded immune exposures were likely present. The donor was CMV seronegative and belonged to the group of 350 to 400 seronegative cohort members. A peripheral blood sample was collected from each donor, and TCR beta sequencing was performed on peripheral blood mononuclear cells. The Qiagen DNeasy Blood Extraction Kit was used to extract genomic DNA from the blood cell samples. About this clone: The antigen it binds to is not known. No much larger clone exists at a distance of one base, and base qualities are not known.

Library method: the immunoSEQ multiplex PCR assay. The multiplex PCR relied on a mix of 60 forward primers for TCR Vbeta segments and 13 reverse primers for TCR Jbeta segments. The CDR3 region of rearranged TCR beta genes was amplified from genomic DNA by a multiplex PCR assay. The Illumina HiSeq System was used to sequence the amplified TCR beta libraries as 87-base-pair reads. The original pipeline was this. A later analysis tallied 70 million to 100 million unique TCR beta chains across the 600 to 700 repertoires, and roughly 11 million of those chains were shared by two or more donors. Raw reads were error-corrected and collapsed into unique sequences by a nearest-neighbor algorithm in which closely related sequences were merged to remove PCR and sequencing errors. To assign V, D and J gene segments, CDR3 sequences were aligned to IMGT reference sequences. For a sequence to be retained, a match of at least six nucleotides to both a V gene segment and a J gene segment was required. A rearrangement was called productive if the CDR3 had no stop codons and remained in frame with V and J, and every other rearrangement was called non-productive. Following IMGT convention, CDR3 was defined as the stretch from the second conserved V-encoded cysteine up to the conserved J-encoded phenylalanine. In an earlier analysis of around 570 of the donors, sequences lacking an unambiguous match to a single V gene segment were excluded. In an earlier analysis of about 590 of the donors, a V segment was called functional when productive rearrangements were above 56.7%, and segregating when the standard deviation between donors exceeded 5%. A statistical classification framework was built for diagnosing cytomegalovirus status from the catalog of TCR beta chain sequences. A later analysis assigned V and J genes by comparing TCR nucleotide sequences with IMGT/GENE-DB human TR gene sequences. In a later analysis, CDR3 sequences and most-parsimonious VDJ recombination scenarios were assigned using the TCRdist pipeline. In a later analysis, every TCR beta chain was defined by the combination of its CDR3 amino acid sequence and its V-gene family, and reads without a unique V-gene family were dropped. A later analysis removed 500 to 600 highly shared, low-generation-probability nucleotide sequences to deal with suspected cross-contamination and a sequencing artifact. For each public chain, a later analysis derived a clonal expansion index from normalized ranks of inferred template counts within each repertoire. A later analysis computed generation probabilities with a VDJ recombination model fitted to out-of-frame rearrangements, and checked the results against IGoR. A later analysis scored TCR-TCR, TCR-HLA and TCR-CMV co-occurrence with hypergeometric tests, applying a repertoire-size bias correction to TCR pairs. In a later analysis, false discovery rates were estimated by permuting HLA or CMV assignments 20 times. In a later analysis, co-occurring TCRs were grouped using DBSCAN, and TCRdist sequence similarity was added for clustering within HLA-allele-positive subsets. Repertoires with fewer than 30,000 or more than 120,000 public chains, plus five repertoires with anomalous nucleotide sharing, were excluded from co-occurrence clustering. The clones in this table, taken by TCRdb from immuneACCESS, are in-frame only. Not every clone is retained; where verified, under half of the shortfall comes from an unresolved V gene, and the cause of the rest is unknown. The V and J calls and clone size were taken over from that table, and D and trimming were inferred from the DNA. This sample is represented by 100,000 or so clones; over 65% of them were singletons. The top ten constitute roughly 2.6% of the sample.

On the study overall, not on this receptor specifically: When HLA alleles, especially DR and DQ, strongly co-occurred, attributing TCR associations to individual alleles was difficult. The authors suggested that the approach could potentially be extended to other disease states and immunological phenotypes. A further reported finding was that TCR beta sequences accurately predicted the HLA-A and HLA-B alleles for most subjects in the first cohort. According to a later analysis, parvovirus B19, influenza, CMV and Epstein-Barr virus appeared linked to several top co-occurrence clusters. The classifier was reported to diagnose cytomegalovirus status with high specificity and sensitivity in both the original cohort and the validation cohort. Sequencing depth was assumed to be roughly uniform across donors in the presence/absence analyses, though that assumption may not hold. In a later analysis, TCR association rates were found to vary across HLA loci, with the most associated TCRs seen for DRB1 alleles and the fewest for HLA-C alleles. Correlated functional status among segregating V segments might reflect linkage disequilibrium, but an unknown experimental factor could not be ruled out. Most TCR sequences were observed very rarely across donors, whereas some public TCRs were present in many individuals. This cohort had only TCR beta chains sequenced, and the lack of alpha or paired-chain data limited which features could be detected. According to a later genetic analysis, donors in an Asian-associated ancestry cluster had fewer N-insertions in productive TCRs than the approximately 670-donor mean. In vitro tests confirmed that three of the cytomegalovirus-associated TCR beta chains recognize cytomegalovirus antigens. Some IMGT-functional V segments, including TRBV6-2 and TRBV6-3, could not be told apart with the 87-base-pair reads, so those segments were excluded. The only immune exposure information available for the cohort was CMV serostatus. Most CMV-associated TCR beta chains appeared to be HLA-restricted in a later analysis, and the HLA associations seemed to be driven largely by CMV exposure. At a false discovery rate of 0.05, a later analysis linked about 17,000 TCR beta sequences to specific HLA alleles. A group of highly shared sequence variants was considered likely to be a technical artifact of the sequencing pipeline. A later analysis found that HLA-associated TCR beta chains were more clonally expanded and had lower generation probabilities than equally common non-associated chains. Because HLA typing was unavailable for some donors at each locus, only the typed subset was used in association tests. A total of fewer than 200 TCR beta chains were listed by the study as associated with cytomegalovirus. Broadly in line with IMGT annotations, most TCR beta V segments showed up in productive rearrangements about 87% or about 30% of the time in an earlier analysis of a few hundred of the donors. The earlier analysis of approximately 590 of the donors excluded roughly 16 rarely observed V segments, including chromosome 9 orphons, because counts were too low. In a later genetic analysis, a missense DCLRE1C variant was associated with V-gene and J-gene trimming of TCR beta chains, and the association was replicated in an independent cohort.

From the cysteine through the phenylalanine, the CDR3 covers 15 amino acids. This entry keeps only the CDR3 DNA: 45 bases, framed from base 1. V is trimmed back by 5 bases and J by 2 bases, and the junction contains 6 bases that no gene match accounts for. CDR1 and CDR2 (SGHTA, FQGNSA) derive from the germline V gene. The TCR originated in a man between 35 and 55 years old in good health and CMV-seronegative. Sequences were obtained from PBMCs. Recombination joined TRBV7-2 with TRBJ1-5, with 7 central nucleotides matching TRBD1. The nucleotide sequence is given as TGTGCCAGCAGCCACGACAGGGTCGGCAATCAGCCCCAGCATTTT. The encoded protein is CASSHDRVGNQPQHF.